These T cell receptor beta chains were read from a single sample in a study of cytomegalovirus exposure and HLA in healthy donors. Sequencing used immunoSEQ multiplex PCR; TCRdb keeps in-frame clones, though not all of them. In the table there are about 140,000 clones, roughly 80% of which are singletons. The specimen sequenced was PBMCs. Every receptor here comes from a female donor in good health and CMV-seronegative. The conserved cysteine and the conserved F or W are not part of the CDR3 here. Each record gives: J gene, V gene, CDR3 length, CDR3 protein.

j_gene: TRBJ1-5; v_gene: TRBV15; len: 10; CDR3aa: AAGLGGQPQH
j_gene: TRBJ2-1; v_gene: TRBV2; len: 13; CDR3aa: ASRAGTTSDNEQF
j_gene: TRBJ2-7; v_gene: TRBV4-1; len: 11; CDR3aa: ATQGGNRYEQY
j_gene: TRBJ1-2; v_gene: TRBV29-1; len: 13; CDR3aa: SVQRAGQGNYGYT
j_gene: TRBJ1-2; v_gene: TRBV6-5; len: 11; CDR3aa: AAKGTVNYGYT
j_gene: TRBJ1-3; v_gene: TRBV19; len: 14; CDR3aa: ASSIVAGMAGNTIY
j_gene: TRBJ1-5; v_gene: TRBV7-9; len: 12; CDR3aa: ASSPYTSNQPQH
j_gene: TRBJ1-2; v_gene: TRBV6-1; len: 13; CDR3aa: ASSEGQGVAYGYP
j_gene: TRBJ2-7; v_gene: TRBV28; len: 13; CDR3aa: ASSHPRDTFYEQY
j_gene: TRBJ1-1; v_gene: TRBV19; len: 14; CDR3aa: ASREGSMVMNTEAF
j_gene: TRBJ2-7; v_gene: TRBV2; len: 15; CDR3aa: ASSQSQLAGGAYEQY
j_gene: TRBJ2-7; v_gene: TRBV19; len: 12; CDR3aa: ASSIRQGSYEQY
j_gene: TRBJ1-2; v_gene: TRBV19; len: 13; CDR3aa: ASSTNTGGASGYT
j_gene: TRBJ2-3; v_gene: TRBV15; len: 13; CDR3aa: ATSFRDRATDTQY
j_gene: TRBJ2-1; v_gene: TRBV4-2; len: 16; CDR3aa: ASSPEERFGTRTNEQF
j_gene: TRBJ1-1; v_gene: TRBV29-1; len: 11; CDR3aa: SVCETGVGEAF
j_gene: TRBJ1-1; v_gene: TRBV18; len: 11; CDR3aa: ASSPSRDTEAF
j_gene: TRBJ2-3; v_gene: TRBV28; len: 11; CDR3aa: ASVAGGPDTQY
j_gene: TRBJ1-2; v_gene: TRBV29-1; len: 10; CDR3aa: SVAGQGRGYT
j_gene: TRBJ2-1; v_gene: TRBV5-1; len: 11; CDR3aa: ASTDRVGNEQF
j_gene: TRBJ2-1; v_gene: TRBV7-9; len: 10; CDR3aa: SSSQRPGEQF
j_gene: TRBJ1-1; v_gene: TRBV7-6; len: 12; CDR3aa: ASSPDRGITEAF
j_gene: TRBJ2-5; v_gene: TRBV4-1; len: 11; CDR3aa: ASSITSAETQY
j_gene: TRBJ2-2; v_gene: TRBV5-6; len: 14; CDR3aa: ASSLGFGGRGGELF
j_gene: TRBJ1-5; v_gene: TRBV5-4; len: 13; CDR3aa: ASSLAGGSNQPQH
j_gene: TRBJ2-7; v_gene: TRBV4-1; len: 13; CDR3aa: ASSSEPLAGYEQY
j_gene: TRBJ1-4; v_gene: TRBV10-3; len: 11; CDR3aa: ATRQGNIEKLF
j_gene: TRBJ2-7; v_gene: TRBV29-1; len: 9; CDR3aa: SVVHVSEQY